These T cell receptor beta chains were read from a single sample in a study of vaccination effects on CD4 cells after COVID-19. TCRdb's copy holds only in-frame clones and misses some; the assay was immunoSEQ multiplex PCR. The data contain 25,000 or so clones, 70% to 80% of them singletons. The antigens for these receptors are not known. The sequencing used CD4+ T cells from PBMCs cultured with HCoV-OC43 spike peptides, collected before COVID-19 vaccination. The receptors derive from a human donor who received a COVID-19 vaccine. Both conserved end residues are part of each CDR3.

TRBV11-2	CASSLDCGFSTDTQYF
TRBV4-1	CASSQERTLTASTDTQYF
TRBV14	CASSLAFYEQYF
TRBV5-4	CASSRTRAAGELFF
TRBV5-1	CASSTDGTTDTQYF
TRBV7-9	CASSLEGGVQAFF
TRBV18	CASSPRTSGIPKVSYEQYF
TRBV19	CASQTGAVADTQYF
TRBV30	CAWKLGPSTDTQYF
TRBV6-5	CASSYRGGETQYF
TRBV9	CASCRHLNTEAFF
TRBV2	CATQRQGIREKLFF
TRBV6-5	CASMAGLGNTIYF
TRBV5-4	CASSSPIRGIGNYGYTF
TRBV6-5	CASTERGQNTEAFF
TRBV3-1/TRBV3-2	CASSQGTSGGETQYF
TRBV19	CASSIGGWGELFF
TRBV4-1	CASSHPQGRGRITNEKLFF
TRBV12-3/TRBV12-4	CASSNRDRGVAFF
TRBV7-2	CASSWDTTPAFF
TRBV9	CASSVLAGGEQYF
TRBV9	CASSVLRGTGELFF
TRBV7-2	CASSWSGVGTDTQYF
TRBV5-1	CASTKEDNSPLHF
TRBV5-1	CASSPGLAGGRYEQYF
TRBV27	CASTPDRGVKKQYF
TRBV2	CASSRLAVNTGELFF
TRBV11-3	CASSQGSSTDTQYF
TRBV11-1	CASSISGSRYNEQFF
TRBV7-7	CASSFSSDTGELFF
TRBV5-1	CASNEPSNTGELFF
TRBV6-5	CASSLRGKETQYF
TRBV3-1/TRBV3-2	CASSQGQYNQPQHF
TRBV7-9	CASSFRDYTDTQYF
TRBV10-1	CASSGLGEWETQYF
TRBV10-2	CASSESRQGASLGANVLTF
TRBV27	CASSPKSKNYNEQFF
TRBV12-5	CASGSGGNQPQHF
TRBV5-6	CASSLGGKIEAFF
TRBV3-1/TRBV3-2	CASSQDALQVGYTF